The 26 T cell receptor beta chains presented below share a single source sample, sequenced in a study of sequential checkpoint blockade in melanoma. The sample's treatment: randomized to nivolumab then ipilimumab (arm A) or the reverse (arm B). Sequencing was performed with immunoSEQ multiplex PCR; in TCRdb, only in-frame clones are kept and a portion is missing. Seen here are some 18,000 clones, around 80% observed once, and the top ten hold 10% to 15%. Here the sequenced sample was CD8+ T cells sorted from blood (inferred from file names), taken from a patient given nivolumab and ipilimumab in sequence. Source of these receptors: a human donor with melanoma.

The chain couples TRBV4-3 to TRBJ1-1; D not resolved. CDR3 size: 16 residues. Trimming removed 0 bases from V and 6 bases from J, with 17 bases in between. Germline CDR1 LGHNA, CDR2 YSLEER. The CDR3 sequence is CASSQDTRGPRAEAFF. CDR3 coding DNA: TGCGCCAGCAGCCAAGATACTCGAGGGCCTAGGGCTGAAGCTTTCTTT.

The V gene is TRBV5-1, the J gene TRBJ1-1; no reliable D call. The V gene lost 0 bases and the J gene lost 0 bases, with 9 bases spanning the gap. Per the germline V gene, CDR1 is SGHRS and CDR2 is YFSETQ. This CDR3 is built from 15 residues. This CDR3 reads CASSLAGVLNTEAFF. As DNA, the CDR3 is TGCGCCAGCAGCTTGGCCGGTGTATTGAACACTGAAGCTTTCTTT. The variable domain in full, with the rest retrieved from reference TRBV5-1 and TRBJ1-1, is KAGVTQTPRYLIKTRGQQVTLSCSPISGHRSVSWYQQTPGQGLQFLFEYFSETQRNKGNFPGRFSGRQFSNSRSEMNVSTLELGDSALYLCASSLAGVLNTEAFFGQGTRLTVV.

The chain is built from TRBV27 and TRBJ1-2; 12 positions agree with TRBD1. With 6 bases clipped from V and 7 bases from J, the junction kept 12 bases outside the gene matches. This CDR3 is 16 amino acids long. CDR1 is MNHEY and CDR2 is SMNVEV in the germline V gene (reference sequence). The CDR3 region is CASRQTPGQGAPGYTF. CDR3 in DNA: TGTGCCAGCAGACAAACTCCGGGACAGGGGGCGCCTGGCTACACCTTC.

The chain carries TRBV7-2 and TRBJ2-7, with 11 bases fitting TRBD2. With V trimmed by 1 base and J by 5 bases, 1 base remained unmatched. CDR3 length equals 14 residues. Germline-derived CDR1 and CDR2 are SGHTA and FQGNSA. The CDR3 is CASSLELAGDEQYF. DNA for the CDR3: TGTGCCAGCAGCTTAGAACTAGCGGGAGACGAGCAGTACTTC. Filled out from reference TRBV7-2 and TRBJ2-7, the complete variable domain reads GAGVSQSPSNKVTEKGKDVELRCDPISGHTALYWYRQSLGQGLEFLIYFQGNSAPDKSGLPSDRFSAERTGGSVSTLTIQRTQQEDSAVYLCASSLELAGDEQYFGPGTRLTVT.

This chain links TRBV4-2 with TRBJ2-1; no clear D. The germline gives CDR1 LGHNA, CDR2 YNFKEQ. The CDR3 covers 13 residues. The germline V and J ends were trimmed by 2 bases and 6 bases, with 8 bases remaining between them. CDR3 bases: TGTGCCAGCAGCCAAACCAGCGCCAATGAGCAGTTCTTC. Protein: CASSQTSANEQFF.

V is TRBV7-9 and J is TRBJ1-1; the D gene is possibly TRBD1 (5 bases). CDR3 length: 14 residues. Germline V gene sequence: CDR1 SEHNR, CDR2 FQNEAQ (reference sequence). V gave up 6 bases and J gave up 0 bases, with 11 bases separating them. The CDR3 loop reads CASSPSGMNTEAFF. CDR3 bases: TGTGCCAGCAGTCCCTCAGGGATGAACACTGAAGCTTTCTTT.

The chain employs TRBV4-3 and TRBJ2-7, with 8 bases identical to TRBD1. Germline values: CDR1 LGHNA, CDR2 YSLEER. J lost 4 bases, V lost 1 base, and 3 bases had no gene match. The CDR3 has 14 amino acids. The CDR3, as DNA: TGCGCCAGCAGCCAAGGACAGGGGATGTACGAGCAGTACTTC. Its protein product is CASSQGQGMYEQYF.

The chain has TRBV7-6 and TRBJ2-7; D gene unclear. V was shortened by 4 bases and J by 3 bases, with 10 bases between the two germline ends. The CDR3 totals 13 residues. Germline CDR1 reads SGHVS; CDR2 reads FNYEAQ. CDR3 sequence: CASSSERGYEQYF. The CDR3, as DNA: TGTGCCAGCAGCTCGGAACGAGGCTACGAGCAGTACTTC.

This chain connects TRBV27 to TRBJ1-2, with 7 positions matching TRBD1. Germline values: CDR1 MNHEY, CDR2 SMNVEV (reference sequence). The ends lost 5 bases at V and 6 bases at J; junction bases unmatched: 3. The CDR3 spans 12 residues. CDR3 DNA: TGTGCCAGCAGTACGACAGGGAATGGCTACACCTTC. It is translated as CASSTTGNGYTF.

The chain is built from TRBV30 and TRBJ2-1; D may be TRBD1 (6 bases). This CDR3 has 13 amino acids. Trimming pared 3 bases from V and 4 bases from J, leaving 10 bases between. Germline V gives CDR1 GTSNPN, CDR2 SVGIG (reference sequence). This chain's CDR3 is CAWRGDNYNEQFF. DNA for the CDR3: TGTGCCTGGAGAGGGGACAATTACAATGAGCAGTTCTTC.

The chain employs TRBV7-6 and TRBJ2-7; TRBD2 might be the D (6 bases). Per the germline V gene, CDR1 is SGHVS and CDR2 is FNYEAQ. V dropped 7 bases and J dropped 2 bases, with 12 bases sitting between them. This CDR3 has 13 residues. The CDR3 loop is CASTIGGAYEQYF. For the CDR3, the DNA is TGTGCCAGCACCATAGGAGGGGCCTACGAGCAGTACTTC. Looking up the rest from reference TRBV7-6 and TRBJ2-7 gives the full variable domain: GAGVSQSPRYKVTKRGQDVALRCDPISGHVSLYWYRQALGQGPEFLTYFNYEAQQDKSGLPNDRFSAERPEGSISTLTIQRTEQRDSAMYRCASTIGGAYEQYFGPGTRLTVT.

The rearrangement links TRBV7-9 to TRBJ2-7, with 7 bases aligning to TRBD1. CDR1 SEHNR and CDR2 FQNEAQ come from the germline V gene (reference sequence). The CDR3 runs to 14 residues. V was pared by 4 bases and J by 3 bases, with 6 bases of the junction left unmatched. CDR3: CASSSTTGYYEQYF. CDR3 nucleotides: TGTGCCAGCAGCTCCACGACAGGGTACTACGAGCAGTACTTC.

The gene calls are TRBV27 and TRBJ2-7; D is perhaps TRBD2 (6 bases). CDR1 and CDR2 (germline): MNHEY, SMNVEV (reference sequence). Trimming stripped 6 bases from V and 6 bases from J, with 9 bases between. This CDR3 region has 11 residues. CDR3 coding DNA: TGTGCCAGCAGCTGGGGGGTCGAGCAGTACTTC. It specifies CASSWGVEQYF.

This clone was seen only a few times. This chain connects TRBV27 to TRBJ1-2; D may be TRBD1 (5 bases). Germline CDR1 MNHEY, CDR2 SMNVEV (reference sequence). The CDR3 is 13 amino acids. With 7 bases removed from V and 4 bases from J, the gap between germline ends came to 13 bases. This CDR3 is CASKFGTGYGYTF. Written as DNA, the CDR3 is TGTGCCAGCAAATTCGGTACAGGCTATGGCTACACCTTC.

The rearrangement joins TRBV5-1 to TRBJ2-7, with TRBD1 matching 7 bases. Unmatched junction bases numbered 3, after V lost 3 bases and J lost 0 bases. CDR1 is SGHRS and CDR2 is YFSETQ in the germline V gene. This CDR3 contains 14 residues. CDR3 amino acids: CASSSGQSSYEQYF. The CDR3, as DNA: TGCGCCAGCAGCTCGGGACAGAGCTCCTACGAGCAGTACTTC.

This chain joins TRBV9 and TRBJ2-1, with TRBD2 identical over 9 bases. Germline CDR1 is SGDLS and CDR2 is YYNGEE. The CDR3 runs to 17 residues. The V gene end was trimmed by 0 bases and the J gene end by 7 bases; junction bases not matched to a gene: 11. CDR3 DNA: TGTGCCAGCAGCGTAGGGATCGGTGCGGGGGGGCAGAATGAGCAGTTCTTC. The encoded protein is CASSVGIGAGGQNEQFF.

The chain joins TRBV13 to TRBJ1-1; 9 bases agree with TRBD1. Losses at the gene ends were 5 bases for V and 11 bases for J; bases not matched to a gene: 6. CDR1 is PRHDT and CDR2 is FYEKMQ in the germline V gene (reference sequence). The CDR3 covers 12 residues. The CDR3 spells CASSGQGFDAFF. CDR3 coding DNA: TGTGCCAGCAGCGGACAGGGGTTTGACGCTTTCTTT.

V is TRBV4-2 and J is TRBJ2-7; a weak D match, TRBD2 (6 bases). CDR3 length: 15 residues. V gave up 0 bases and J gave up 4 bases, with 13 bases separating them. CDR1 LGHNA and CDR2 YNFKEQ come from the germline V gene. CDR3 loop: CASSQDLGAGYEQYF. The CDR3 bases are TGTGCCAGCAGCCAAGACCTAGGGGCGGGGTACGAGCAGTACTTC.

The chain couples TRBV4-1 to TRBJ2-5; D is perhaps TRBD2 (6 bases). The J call is doubtful: the DNA matches TRBJ2-7 better. There are 16 residues in the CDR3. Per germline, CDR1 MGHRA and CDR2 YSYEKL. CDR3 protein: CASSQDRGSNTYEQYF. For the CDR3, the DNA is TGCGCCAGCAGCCAAGATCGGGGGTCGAATACCTACGAGCAGTACTTC.

This sequence joins TRBV4-1 and TRBJ1-3, with a weak D call TRBD1 (5 bases). In germline, CDR1 is MGHRA, CDR2 YSYEKL. Trimming removed 2 bases at V and 0 bases at J, with 8 bases between. The CDR3 extends over 15 amino acids. The CDR3 spells CASSQPGPSGNTIYF. The CDR3, as DNA: TGCGCCAGCAGCCAACCAGGGCCCTCTGGAAACACCATATATTTT.

The chain uses TRBV15 and TRBJ1-4; D unresolved. Trimming left V 2 bases short and J 6 bases short, with 13 bases between. The CDR3 consists of 15 residues. CDR1 LNHNV and CDR2 YYDKDF come from the germline V gene (reference sequence). The CDR3 nucleotides read TGTGCCACCAGCAGATCGAGGGATTCCGATGAAAAACTGTTTTTT. This encodes CATSRSRDSDEKLFF.

J is TRBJ2-7 and V is TRBV9; D perhaps matches TRBD2 (6 bases). The germline V and J ends were trimmed by 0 bases and 3 bases, with 16 bases remaining between them. The CDR3 covers 16 residues. Germline loops: CDR1 SGDLS, CDR2 YYNGEE. The CDR3 DNA sequence: TGTGCCAGCAGCGTAGGCGAGGTTGGAGGGATCTACGAGCAGTACTTC. Residues: CASSVGEVGGIYEQYF.

This chain links TRBV13 with TRBJ2-7, with TRBD2 matching over 8 bases. V was clipped by 0 bases and J by 4 bases; unmatched bases: 14. Germline CDR1 reads PRHDT; CDR2 reads FYEKMQ (reference sequence). The CDR3 spans 18 residues. The CDR3, as DNA: TGTGCCAGCAGCTTAGGCGAACGGTTAAGTCGGGAGGGTTACGAGCAGTACTTC. It yields the protein CASSLGERLSREGYEQYF.

The CDR3 protein is CASSPWDSGHEQYF. The DNA for the CDR3 is TGTGCCAGCAGTCCTTGGGACAGCGGACACGAGCAGTACTTC. The chain employs TRBV27 and TRBJ2-5; 7 bases fit TRBD1. The last part of the DNA fits TRBJ2-7 better; the J call may be wrong. This CDR3 has 14 residues. Germline V gene lookup returns CDR1 MNHEY and CDR2 SMNVEV (reference sequence).

CDR3 DNA sequence: TGTGCCATCAGTGAGACTAGCGGGAGGGCTTCGGCCTACGAGCAGTACTTC. Its protein is CAISETSGRASAYEQYF. This chain joins TRBV10-3 and TRBJ2-7, with 13 bases identical to TRBD2. The V and J ends lost 2 bases and 2 bases, in that order; junction bases with no gene match: 6. From germline, CDR1 is ENHRY and CDR2 SYGVKD. The CDR3 consists of 17 residues.

The chain links TRBV27 to TRBJ2-7; 14 bases line up with TRBD2. Germline V CDR1 and CDR2: MNHEY, SMNVEV (reference sequence). With 6 bases clipped from V and 3 bases from J, the junction kept 4 bases outside the gene matches. The CDR3 has 15 residues. DNA for the CDR3: TGTGCCAGCAGCCGGACTAGCGGGAGGTTCTACGAGCAGTACTTC. This encodes CASSRTSGRFYEQYF.